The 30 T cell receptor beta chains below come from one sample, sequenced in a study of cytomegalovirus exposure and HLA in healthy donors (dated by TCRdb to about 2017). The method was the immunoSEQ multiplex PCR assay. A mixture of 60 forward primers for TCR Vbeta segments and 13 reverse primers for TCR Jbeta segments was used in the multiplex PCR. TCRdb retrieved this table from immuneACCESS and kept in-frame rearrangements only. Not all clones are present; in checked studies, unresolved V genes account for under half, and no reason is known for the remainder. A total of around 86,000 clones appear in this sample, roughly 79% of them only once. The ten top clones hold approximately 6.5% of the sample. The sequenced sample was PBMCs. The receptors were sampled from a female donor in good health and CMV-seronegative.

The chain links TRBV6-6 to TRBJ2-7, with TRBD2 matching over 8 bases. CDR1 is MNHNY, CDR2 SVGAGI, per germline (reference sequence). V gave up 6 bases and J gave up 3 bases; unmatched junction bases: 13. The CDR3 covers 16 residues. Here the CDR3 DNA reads TGTGCCAGCAGCACCGTCCAAGCGGGAGCTGGCTACGAGCAGTACTTC. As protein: CASSTVQAGAGYEQYF.

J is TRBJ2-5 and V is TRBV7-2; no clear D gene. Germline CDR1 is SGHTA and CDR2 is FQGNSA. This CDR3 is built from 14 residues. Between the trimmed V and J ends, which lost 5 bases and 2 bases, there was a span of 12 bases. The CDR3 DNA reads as TGTGCCAGCAGCCGCGCGGCAGTACAAGAGACCCAGTACTTC. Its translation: CASSRAAVQETQYF.

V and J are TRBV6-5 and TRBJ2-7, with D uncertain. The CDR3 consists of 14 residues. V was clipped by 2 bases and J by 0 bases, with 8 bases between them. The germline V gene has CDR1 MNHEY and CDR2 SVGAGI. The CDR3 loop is CASSYKRHSYEQYF. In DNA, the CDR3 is TGTGCCAGCAGTTACAAGAGACACTCCTACGAGCAGTACTTC.

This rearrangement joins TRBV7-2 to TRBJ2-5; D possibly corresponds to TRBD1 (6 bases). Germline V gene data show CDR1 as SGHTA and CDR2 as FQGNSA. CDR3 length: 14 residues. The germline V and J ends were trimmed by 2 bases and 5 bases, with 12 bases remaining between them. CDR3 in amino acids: CASSLNRARETQYF. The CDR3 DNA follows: TGTGCCAGCAGCTTAAACAGGGCAAGGGAGACCCAGTACTTC.

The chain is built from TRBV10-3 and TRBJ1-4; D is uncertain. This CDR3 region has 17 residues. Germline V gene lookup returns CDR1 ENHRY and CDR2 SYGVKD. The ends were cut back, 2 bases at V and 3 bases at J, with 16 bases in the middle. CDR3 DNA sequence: TGTGCCATCAGTGAGGGCCCCCCGGGTGTACCTAATGAAAAACTGTTTTTT. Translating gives CAISEGPPGVPNEKLFF.

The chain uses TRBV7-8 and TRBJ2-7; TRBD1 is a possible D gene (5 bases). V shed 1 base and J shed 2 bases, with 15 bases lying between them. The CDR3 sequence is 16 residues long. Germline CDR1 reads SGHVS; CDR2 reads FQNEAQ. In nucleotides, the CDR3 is TGTGCCAGCAGCTTAGGGGTAAACAGGAAACCCTACGAGCAGTACTTC. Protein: CASSLGVNRKPYEQYF.

The CDR3 loop reads CASSSRDRSYTF. The CDR3 DNA follows: TGTGCCAGCAGTTCTAGGGACAGATCCTACACCTTC. The chain has TRBV28 and TRBJ1-2, with TRBD1 matching over 7 bases. With 4 bases clipped from V and 10 bases from J, the junction kept 6 bases outside the gene matches. In germline, CDR1 is MDHEN, CDR2 SYDVKM. This CDR3 spans 12 amino acids.

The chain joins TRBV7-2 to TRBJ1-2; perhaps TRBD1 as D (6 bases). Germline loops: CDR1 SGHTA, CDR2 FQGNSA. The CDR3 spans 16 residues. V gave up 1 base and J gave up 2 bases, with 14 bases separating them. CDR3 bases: TGTGCCAGCAGCTTAGGAGGGGGAGGGGTGAACTATGGCTACACCTTC. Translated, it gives CASSLGGGGVNYGYTF.

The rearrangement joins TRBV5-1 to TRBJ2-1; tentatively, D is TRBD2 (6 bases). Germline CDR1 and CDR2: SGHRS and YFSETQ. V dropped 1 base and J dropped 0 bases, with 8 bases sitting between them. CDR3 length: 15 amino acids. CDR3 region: CASSLWRDSYNEQFF. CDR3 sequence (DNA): TGCGCCAGCAGCTTGTGGCGGGACTCCTACAATGAGCAGTTCTTC.

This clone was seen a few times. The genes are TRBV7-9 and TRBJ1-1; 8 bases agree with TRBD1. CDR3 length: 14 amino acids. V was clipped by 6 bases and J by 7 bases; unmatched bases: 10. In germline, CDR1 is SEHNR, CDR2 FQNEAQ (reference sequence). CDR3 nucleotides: TGTGCCAGCAGTCCGGACAGGGTAGGAGGTGAAGCTTTCTTT. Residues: CASSPDRVGGEAFF.

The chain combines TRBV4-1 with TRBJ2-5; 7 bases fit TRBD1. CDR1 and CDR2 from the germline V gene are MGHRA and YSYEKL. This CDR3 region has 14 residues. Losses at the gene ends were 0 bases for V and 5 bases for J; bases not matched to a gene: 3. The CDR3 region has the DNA TGCGCCAGCAGCCAAGAAACAGGGGTCGAGACCCAGTACTTC. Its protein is CASSQETGVETQYF.

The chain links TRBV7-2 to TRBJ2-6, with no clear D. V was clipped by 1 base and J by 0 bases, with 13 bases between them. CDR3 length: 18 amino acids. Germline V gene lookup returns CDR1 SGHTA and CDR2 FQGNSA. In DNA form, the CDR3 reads TGTGCCAGCAGCTTAGGATGGAGCAGACGCTCTGGGGCCAACGTCCTGACTTTC. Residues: CASSLGWSRRSGANVLTF. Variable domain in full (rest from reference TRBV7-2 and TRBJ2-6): GAGVSQSPSNKVTEKGKDVELRCDPISGHTALYWYRQSLGQGLEFLIYFQGNSAPDKSGLPSDRFSAERTGGSVSTLTIQRTQQEDSAVYLCASSLGWSRRSGANVLTFGAGSRLTVL.

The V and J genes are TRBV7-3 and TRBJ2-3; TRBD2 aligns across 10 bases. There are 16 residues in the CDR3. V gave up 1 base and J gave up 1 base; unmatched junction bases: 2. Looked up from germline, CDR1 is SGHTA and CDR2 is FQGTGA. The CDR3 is CASSLSLAGGTDTQYF. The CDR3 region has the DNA TGTGCCAGCAGCTTAAGTCTAGCGGGGGGCACAGATACGCAGTATTTT.

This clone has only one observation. The CDR3 loop reads CSVEVGGTEAFF. In DNA form, the CDR3 reads TGCAGCGTTGAAGTGGGAGGAACTGAAGCTTTCTTT. This sequence joins TRBV29-1 and TRBJ1-1, with no clear D. Germline loops: CDR1 SQVTM, CDR2 ANQGSEA. The CDR3 is 12 amino acids. The germline V and J ends were trimmed by 1 base and 5 bases, with 8 bases remaining between them.

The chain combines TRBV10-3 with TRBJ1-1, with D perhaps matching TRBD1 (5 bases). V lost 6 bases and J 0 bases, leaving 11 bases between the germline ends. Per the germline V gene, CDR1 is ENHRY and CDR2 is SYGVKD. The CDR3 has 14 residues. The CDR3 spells CAIRRQSLNTEAFF. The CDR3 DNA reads TGTGCCATCAGGAGACAGTCCTTGAACACTGAAGCTTTCTTT.

The CDR3 DNA is TGTGCCAGCAGCCCCCGTGGGGGGGGCTCGAGGAATGAGCAGTTCTTC. It specifies CASSPRGGGSRNEQFF. The chain employs TRBV7-3 and TRBJ2-1; D is possibly TRBD2 (7 bases). V lost 5 bases and J lost 7, with 21 bases in between. Germline V lookup: CDR1 SGHTA, CDR2 FQGTGA. The CDR3 is 16 residues long.

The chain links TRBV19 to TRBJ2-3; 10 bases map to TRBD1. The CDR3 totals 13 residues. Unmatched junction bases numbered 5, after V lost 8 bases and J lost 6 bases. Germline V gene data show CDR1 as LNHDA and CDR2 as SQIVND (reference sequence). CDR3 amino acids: CASSGQGGDTQYF. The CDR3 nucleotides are TGTGCCAGTTCAGGACAGGGGGGGGATACGCAGTATTTT. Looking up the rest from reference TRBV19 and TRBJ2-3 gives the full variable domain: DGGITQSPKYLFRKEGQNVTLSCEQNLNHDAMYWYRQDPGQGLRLIYYSQIVNDFQKGDIAEGYSVSREKKESFPLTVTSAQKNPTAFYLCASSGQGGDTQYFGPGTRLTVL.

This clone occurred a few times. CDR3 region: CASSDSTGGGYTF. Written as DNA, the CDR3 is TGTGCCAGCAGTGACTCGACAGGGGGCGGCTACACCTTC. The rearrangement uses TRBV6-4 and TRBJ1-2, with 10 bases that match TRBD1. The CDR3 runs to 13 residues. The germline gives CDR1 MRHNA, CDR2 SNTAGT. V shed 0 bases, J shed 8 bases, and the junction held 0 bases outside the gene matches.

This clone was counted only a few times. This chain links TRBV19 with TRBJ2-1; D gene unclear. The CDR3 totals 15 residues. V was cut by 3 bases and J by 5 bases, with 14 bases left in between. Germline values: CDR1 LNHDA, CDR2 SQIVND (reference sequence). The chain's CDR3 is CASSIYQAPDNEQFF. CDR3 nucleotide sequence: TGTGCCAGTAGTATTTACCAGGCCCCTGACAATGAGCAGTTCTTC.

In DNA, the CDR3 is TGTGCCAGCAGTTGGGGCAGGGGTTTAGGGGGCTACACCTTC. It is translated as CASSWGRGLGGYTF. This chain connects TRBV28 to TRBJ1-2; a possible D gene is TRBD1 (6 bases). CDR3 length: 14 amino acids. The V and J ends lost 4 bases and 8 bases respectively, with 17 bases between them. Germline lookup yields CDR1 MDHEN and CDR2 SYDVKM.

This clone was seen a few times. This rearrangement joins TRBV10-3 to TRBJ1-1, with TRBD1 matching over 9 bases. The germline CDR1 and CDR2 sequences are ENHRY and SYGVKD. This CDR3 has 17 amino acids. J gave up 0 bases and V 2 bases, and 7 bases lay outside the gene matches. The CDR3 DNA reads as TGTGCCATCAGTGAGGCTGACAGGGGGACGATGAACACTGAAGCTTTCTTT. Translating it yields CAISEADRGTMNTEAFF.

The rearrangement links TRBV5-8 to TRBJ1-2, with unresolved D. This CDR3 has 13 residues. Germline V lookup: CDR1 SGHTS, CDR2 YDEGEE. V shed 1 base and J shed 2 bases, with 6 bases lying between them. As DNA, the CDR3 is TGTGCCAGCAGCTTGAGCGGAAACTATGGCTACACCTTC. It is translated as CASSLSGNYGYTF.

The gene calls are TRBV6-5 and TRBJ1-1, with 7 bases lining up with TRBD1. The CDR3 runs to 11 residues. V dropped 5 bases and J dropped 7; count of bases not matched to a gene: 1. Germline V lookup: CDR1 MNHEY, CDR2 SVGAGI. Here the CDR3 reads CASSRQGEAFF. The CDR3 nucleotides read TGTGCCAGCAGTCGACAGGGTGAAGCTTTCTTT.

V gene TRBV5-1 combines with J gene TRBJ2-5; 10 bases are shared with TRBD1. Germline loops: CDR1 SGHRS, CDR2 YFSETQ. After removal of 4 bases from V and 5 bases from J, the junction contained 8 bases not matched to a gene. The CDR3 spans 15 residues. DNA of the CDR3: TGCGCCAGCAGCATAAGGACAGGGGGTAGGGAGACCCAGTACTTC. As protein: CASSIRTGGRETQYF. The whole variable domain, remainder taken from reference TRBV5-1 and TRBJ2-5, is KAGVTQTPRYLIKTRGQQVTLSCSPISGHRSVSWYQQTPGQGLQFLFEYFSETQRNKGNFPGRFSGRQFSNSRSEMNVSTLELGDSALYLCASSIRTGGRETQYFGPGTRLLVL.

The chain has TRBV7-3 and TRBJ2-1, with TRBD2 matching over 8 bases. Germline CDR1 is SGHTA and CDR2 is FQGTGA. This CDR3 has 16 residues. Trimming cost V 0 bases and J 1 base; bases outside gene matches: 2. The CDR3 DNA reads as TGTGCCAGCAGCTTAACTAGCGGGGAGTCCTACAATGAGCAGTTCTTC. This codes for CASSLTSGESYNEQFF.

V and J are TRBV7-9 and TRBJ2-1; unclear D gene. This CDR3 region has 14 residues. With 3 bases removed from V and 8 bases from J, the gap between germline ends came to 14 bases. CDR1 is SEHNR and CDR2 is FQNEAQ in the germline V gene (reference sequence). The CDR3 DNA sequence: TGTGCCAGCAGCTTGATTTCGCTGGCCCATGAGCAGTTCTTC. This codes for CASSLISLAHEQFF.

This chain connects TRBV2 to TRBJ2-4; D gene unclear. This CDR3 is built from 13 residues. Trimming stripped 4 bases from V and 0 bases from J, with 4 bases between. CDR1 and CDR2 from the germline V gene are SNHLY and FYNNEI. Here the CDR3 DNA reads TGTGCCAGCAGTGCTCTAGCCAAAAACATTCAGTACTTC. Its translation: CASSALAKNIQYF. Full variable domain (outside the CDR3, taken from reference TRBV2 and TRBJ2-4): EPEVTQTPSHQVTQMGQEVILRCVPISNHLYFYWYRQILGQKVEFLVSFYNNEISEKSEIFDDQFSVERPDGSNFTLKIRSTKLEDSAMYFCASSALAKNIQYFGAGTRLSVL.

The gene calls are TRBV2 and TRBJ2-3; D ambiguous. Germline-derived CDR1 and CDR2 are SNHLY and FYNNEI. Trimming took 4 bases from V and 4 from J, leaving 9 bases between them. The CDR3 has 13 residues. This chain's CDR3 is CASSVERADTQYF. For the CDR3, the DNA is TGTGCCAGCAGTGTAGAACGTGCAGATACGCAGTATTTT.

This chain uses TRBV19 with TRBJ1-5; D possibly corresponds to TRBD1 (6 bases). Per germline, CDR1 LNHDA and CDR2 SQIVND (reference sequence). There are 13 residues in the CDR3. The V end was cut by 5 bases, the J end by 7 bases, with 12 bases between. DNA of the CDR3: TGTGCCAGTAGTGATCAGGGGACCCAGCCCCAGCATTTT. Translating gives CASSDQGTQPQHF.

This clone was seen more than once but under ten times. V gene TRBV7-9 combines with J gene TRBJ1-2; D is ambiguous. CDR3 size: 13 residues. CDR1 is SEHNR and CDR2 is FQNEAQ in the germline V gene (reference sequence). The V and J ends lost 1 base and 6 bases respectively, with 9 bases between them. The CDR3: CASSLGGEHGYTF. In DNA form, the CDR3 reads TGTGCCAGCAGCTTAGGTGGGGAGCATGGCTACACCTTC.